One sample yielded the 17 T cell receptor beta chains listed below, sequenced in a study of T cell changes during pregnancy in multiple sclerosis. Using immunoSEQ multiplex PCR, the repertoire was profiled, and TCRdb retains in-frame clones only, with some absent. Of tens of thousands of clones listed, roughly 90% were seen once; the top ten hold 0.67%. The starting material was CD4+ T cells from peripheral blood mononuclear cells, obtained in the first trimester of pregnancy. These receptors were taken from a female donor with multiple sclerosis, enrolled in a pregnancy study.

CDR3 loop: CASSQGTFAQDTGELFF. CDR3 DNA sequence: TGTGCCAGCAGCCAAGGGACATTCGCCCAAGACACCGGGGAGCTGTTTTTT. The genes are TRBV4-2 and TRBJ2-2; TRBD1 might be the D (5 bases). Trimming cost V 1 base and J 3 bases, with 15 bases left between them. Per germline, CDR1 LGHNA and CDR2 YNFKEQ. The CDR3 is made up of 17 amino acids.

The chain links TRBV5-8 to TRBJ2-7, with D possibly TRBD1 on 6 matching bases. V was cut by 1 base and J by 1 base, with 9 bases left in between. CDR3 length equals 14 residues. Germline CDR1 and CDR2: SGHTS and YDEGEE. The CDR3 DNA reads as TGTGCCAGCAGCTTGACAGGGCCATCCTACGAGCAGTACTTC. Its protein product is CASSLTGPSYEQYF.

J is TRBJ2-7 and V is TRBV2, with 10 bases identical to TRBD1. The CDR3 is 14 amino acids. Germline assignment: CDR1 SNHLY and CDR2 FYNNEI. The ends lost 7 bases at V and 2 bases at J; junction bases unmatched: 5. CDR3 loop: CASNAGTGAYEQYF. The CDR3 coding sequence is TGTGCCAGCAACGCCGGGACAGGGGCCTACGAGCAGTACTTC. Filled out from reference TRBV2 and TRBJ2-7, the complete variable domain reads EPEVTQTPSHQVTQMGQEVILRCVPISNHLYFYWYRQILGQKVEFLVSFYNNEISEKSEIFDDQFSVERPDGSNFTLKIRSTKLEDSAMYFCASNAGTGAYEQYFGPGTRLTVT.

For the CDR3, the DNA is TGTGCCAGCAGAAAAGGGGGGGAGACAAACTATGGCTACACCTTC. Protein: CASRKGGETNYGYTF. V gene TRBV28 combines with J gene TRBJ1-2, with D possibly TRBD1 on 6 matching bases. The CDR3 spans 15 residues. V was cut by 6 bases and J by 2 bases, with 16 bases left in between. Germline V lookup: CDR1 MDHEN, CDR2 SYDVKM.

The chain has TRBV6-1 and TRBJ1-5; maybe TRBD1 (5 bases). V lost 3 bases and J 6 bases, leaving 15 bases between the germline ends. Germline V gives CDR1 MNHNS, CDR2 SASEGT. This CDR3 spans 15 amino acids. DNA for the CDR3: TGTGCCAGCAGTGAGCCCGGGGGAGGGATTCAGCCCCAGCATTTT. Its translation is CASSEPGGGIQPQHF.

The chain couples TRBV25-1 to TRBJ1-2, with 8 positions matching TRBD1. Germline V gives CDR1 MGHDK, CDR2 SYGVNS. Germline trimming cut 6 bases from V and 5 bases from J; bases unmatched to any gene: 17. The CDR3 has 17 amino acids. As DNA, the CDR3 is TGTGCCAGCAGGGGGGACCAGTTTCTGGACAGGGTATATGGCTACACCTTC. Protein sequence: CASRGDQFLDRVYGYTF.

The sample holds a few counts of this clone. The CDR3: CASSLDQGETQYF. CDR3 nucleotide sequence: TGTGCCAGCAGCTTAGATCAGGGTGAGACCCAGTACTTC. The chain uses TRBV11-3 and TRBJ2-5; D is perhaps TRBD1 (5 bases). CDR1 SGHNT and CDR2 YENEEA come from the germline V gene. V gave up 0 bases and J gave up 5 bases, with 7 bases separating them. The CDR3 totals 13 residues.

The CDR3: CASSEDRGRMNTEAFF. CDR3 nucleotides: TGTGCCAGCAGTGAAGACAGGGGGCGAATGAACACTGAAGCTTTCTTT. V gene TRBV2 combines with J gene TRBJ1-1, with TRBD1 matching 9 bases. Germline CDR1 SNHLY, CDR2 FYNNEI. V was pared by 1 base and J by 0 bases, with 3 bases of the junction left unmatched. There are 16 residues in the CDR3.

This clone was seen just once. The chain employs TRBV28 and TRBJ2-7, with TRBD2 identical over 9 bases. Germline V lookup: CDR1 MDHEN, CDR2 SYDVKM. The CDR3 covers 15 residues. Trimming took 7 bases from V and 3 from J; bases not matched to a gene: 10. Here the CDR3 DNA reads TGTGCCAGCAAGAGATCGGGACTAGCAGGCTACGAGCAGTACTTC. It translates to CASKRSGLAGYEQYF.

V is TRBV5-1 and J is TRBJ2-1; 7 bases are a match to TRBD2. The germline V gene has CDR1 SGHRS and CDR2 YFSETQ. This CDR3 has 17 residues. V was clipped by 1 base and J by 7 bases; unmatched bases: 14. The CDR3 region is CASSLTWGFSGGNEQFF. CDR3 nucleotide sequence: TGCGCCAGCAGCTTGACGTGGGGGTTCTCGGGGGGTAATGAGCAGTTCTTC.

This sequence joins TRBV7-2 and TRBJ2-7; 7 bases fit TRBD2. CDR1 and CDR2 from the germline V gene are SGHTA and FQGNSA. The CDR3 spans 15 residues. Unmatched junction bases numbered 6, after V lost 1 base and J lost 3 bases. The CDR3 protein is CASSLGEGSGYEQYF. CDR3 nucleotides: TGTGCCAGCAGCTTAGGGGAGGGGTCCGGCTACGAGCAGTACTTC.

CDR3 bases: TGTGCCAGTAGGGGGCTTTGGAACACTGAAGCTTTCTTT. Translation: CASRGLWNTEAFF. V gene TRBV19 combines with J gene TRBJ1-1; weak D call: TRBD1 (5 bases). CDR1 and CDR2 (germline): LNHDA, SQIVND (reference sequence). The length of the CDR3 is 13 residues. Between the trimmed V and J ends, which lost 6 bases and 1 base, there was a span of 9 bases.

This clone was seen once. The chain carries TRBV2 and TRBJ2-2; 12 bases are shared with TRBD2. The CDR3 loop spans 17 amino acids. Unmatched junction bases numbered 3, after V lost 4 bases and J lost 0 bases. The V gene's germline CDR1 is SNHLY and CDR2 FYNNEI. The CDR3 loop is CASSGASGRANTGELFF. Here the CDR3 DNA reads TGTGCCAGCAGTGGGGCTAGCGGGAGGGCGAACACCGGGGAGCTGTTTTTT.

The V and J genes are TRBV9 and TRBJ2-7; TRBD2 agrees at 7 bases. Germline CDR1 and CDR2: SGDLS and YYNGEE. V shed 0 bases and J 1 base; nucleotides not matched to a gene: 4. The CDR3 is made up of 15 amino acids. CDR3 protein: CASSVEVGGSYEQYF. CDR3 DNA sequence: TGTGCCAGCAGCGTAGAAGTGGGAGGGTCCTACGAGCAGTACTTC.

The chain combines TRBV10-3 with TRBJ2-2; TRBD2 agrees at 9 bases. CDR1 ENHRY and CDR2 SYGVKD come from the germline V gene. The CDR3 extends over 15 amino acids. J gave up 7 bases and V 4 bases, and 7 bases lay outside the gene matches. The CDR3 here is CAISVRGRAVGELFF. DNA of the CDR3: TGTGCCATCAGTGTTCGCGGGAGGGCTGTCGGGGAGCTGTTTTTT.

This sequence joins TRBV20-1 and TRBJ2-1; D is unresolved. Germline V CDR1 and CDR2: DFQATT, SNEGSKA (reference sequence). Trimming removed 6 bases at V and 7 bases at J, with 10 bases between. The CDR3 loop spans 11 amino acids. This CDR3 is CSAPRLNEQFF. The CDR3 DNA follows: TGCAGTGCCCCCCGACTGAATGAGCAGTTCTTC.

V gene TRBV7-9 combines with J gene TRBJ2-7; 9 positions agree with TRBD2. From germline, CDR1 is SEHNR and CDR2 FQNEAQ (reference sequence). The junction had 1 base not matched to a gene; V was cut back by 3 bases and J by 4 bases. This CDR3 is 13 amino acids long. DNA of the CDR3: TGTGCCAGCAGCTTTACTAGCGGGTACGAGCAGTACTTC. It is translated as CASSFTSGYEQYF.